Listed below are T cell receptor beta chains from one sample, sequenced in a study of T cell responses to AZD1222 COVID-19 vaccine. The repertoire was sequenced with immunoSEQ multiplex PCR; TCRdb's copy has only in-frame clones and lacks some. This table has more than 70,000 clones, less than 90% appearing once. Specimen: peripheral blood, collected 28 days after the second AZD1222 dose. The origin of the receptors is an adult who received the AZD1222 COVID-19 vaccine. Both conserved end residues are part of each CDR3. D genes are given only for firm matches. Size tells how often a clone was seen (once, few, many) or the class of an expanded clone, and some rows leave it out.

J,D,size,V,CDR3,DNA
TRBJ2-7,.,once,TRBV6-6,CASRSGARYEQYF,TGTGCCAGCAGGTCCGGGGCCCGCTACGAGCAGTACTTC
TRBJ2-3,TRBD2,.,TRBV9,CASSVGGLAGGDTQYF,TGTGCCAGCAGCGTAGGAGGGCTAGCGGGGGGAGATACGCAGTATTTT
TRBJ1-1,.,.,TRBV29-1,CSGGTLNTEAFF,TGCAGCGGTGGGACATTGAACACTGAAGCTTTCTTT
TRBJ1-5,.,.,TRBV2,CASRPTSREGNQPQHF,TGTGCCAGCAGGCCTACAAGCAGGGAGGGCAATCAGCCCCAGCATTTT
TRBJ2-7,.,.,TRBV18,CASSPLGSTYEQYF,TGTGCCAGCTCACCACTTGGGAGCACCTACGAGCAGTACTTC
TRBJ2-3,.,.,TRBV5-1,CASSFFDSTDTQYF,TGCGCCAGCAGCTTCTTCGATAGCACAGATACGCAGTATTTT
TRBJ1-1,.,.,TRBV5-1,CASSLDFPNTEAFF,TGCGCCAGCAGCTTGGACTTTCCGAACACTGAAGCTTTCTTT
TRBJ1-2,.,.,TRBV19,CASSTRTESSGYTF,TGTGCCAGTAGTACCCGGACGGAAAGTAGTGGCTACACCTTC
TRBJ2-5,TRBD2,few,TRBV5-1,CASSYTPTSGGAKTQYF,TGCGCCAGCAGCTACACTCCGACTAGCGGGGGGGCAAAGACCCAGTACTTC
TRBJ2-2,.,.,TRBV3-1/TRBV3-2,CASSRIALTNTGELFF,TGTGCCAGCAGTCGAATTGCGCTGACGAACACCGGGGAGCTGTTTTTT
TRBJ1-3,.,.,TRBV7-2,CASSLNLGTIGNTIYF,TGTGCCAGCAGCTTAAACCTAGGGACAATCGGAAACACCATATATTTT
TRBJ1-5,.,.,TRBV6-5,CASSTTGDSNQPQHF,TGTGCCAGCAGCACGACGGGGGATAGCAATCAGCCCCAGCATTTT
TRBJ1-1,.,few,TRBV5-1,CASSLNPNTEAFF,TGCGCCAGCAGCTTGAACCCTAACACTGAAGCTTTCTTT
TRBJ2-3,.,.,TRBV24-1,CATSPRGDTQYF,TGTGCCACCAGCCCTCGCGGGGATACGCAGTATTTT
TRBJ1-2,.,few,TRBV3-1/TRBV3-2,CASSQGERGYTF,TGTGCCAGCAGCCAAGGCGAAAGGGGCTACACCTTC
TRBJ1-1,TRBD1,.,TRBV14,CASSRQGSGTEAFF,TGTGCCAGCAGCCGACAGGGGAGTGGTACTGAAGCTTTCTTT
TRBJ2-3,.,.,TRBV7-3,CASSLGWSGTDTQYF,TGTGCCAGCAGCTTAGGGTGGAGCGGCACAGATACGCAGTATTTT
TRBJ1-4,.,.,TRBV2,CASGPWRTNEKLFF,TGTGCCAGCGGGCCCTGGCGGACTAATGAAAAACTGTTTTTT
TRBJ2-7,TRBD2,.,TRBV18,CASSPPSGTYEQYF,TGTGCCAGCTCACCACCTAGCGGGACCTACGAGCAGTACTTC
TRBJ1-6,.,.,TRBV30,CAWTNVPGSDSPLHF,TGTGCCTGGACTAATGTGCCAGGGTCGGATTCACCCCTCCACTTT
TRBJ1-2,.,.,TRBV5-1,CASSLDIGYGYTF,TGCGCCAGCAGCCTTGACATAGGGTATGGCTACACCTTC
TRBJ2-1,.,.,TRBV10-2,CATRSPYNEQFF,TGCGCCACCAGGAGCCCCTACAATGAGCAGTTCTTC
TRBJ1-4,TRBD1,.,TRBV4-2,CASSQGQGGEKLFF,TGTGCCAGCAGCCAAGGCCAGGGGGGTGAAAAACTGTTTTTT
TRBJ1-4,.,.,TRBV5-1,CASSLGSEEKLFF,TGCGCCAGCAGCTTGGGATCGGAGGAAAAACTGTTTTTT
TRBJ2-7,.,.,TRBV5-6,CASSGLTPHEQYF,TGTGCCAGCAGCGGGTTGACCCCCCACGAGCAGTACTTC
TRBJ1-2,.,.,TRBV10-2,CASSPDKNYGYTF,TGCGCCAGCAGCCCCGACAAGAACTATGGCTACACCTTC
TRBJ1-6,.,.,TRBV6-5,CASSFSRIPYNSPLHF,TGTGCCAGCAGTTTTTCCCGGATTCCATATAATTCACCCCTCCACTTT
TRBJ1-1,.,once,TRBV5-8,CASSRGRMNTEAFF,TGTGCCAGCAGCCGGGGACGGATGAACACTGAAGCTTTCTTT
TRBJ1-5,.,.,TRBV30,CAWSVLGSQPQHF,TGTGCCTGGAGTGTACTGGGGAGCCAGCCCCAGCATTTT
TRBJ1-2,TRBD1,.,TRBV12-5,CASGTGGHGYTF,TGTGCTAGTGGGACAGGGGGTCATGGCTACACCTTC
TRBJ1-2,.,.,TRBV5-4,CASSTGRGGYGYTF,TGTGCCAGCAGCACGGGGCGGGGTGGCTATGGCTACACCTTC
TRBJ1-5,.,.,TRBV7-2,CASSLGQYQPQHF,TGTGCCAGCAGCTTAGGCCAGTATCAGCCCCAGCATTTT
TRBJ1-2,TRBD1,.,TRBV2,CASSGKGQGLGYTF,TGTGCCAGCAGTGGTAAGGGACAGGGGCTTGGCTACACCTTC
TRBJ2-3,.,.,TRBV7-9,CASSLIRGDTQYF,TGTGCCAGCAGCTTAATTCGGGGGGATACGCAGTATTTT
TRBJ1-2,.,.,TRBV2,CASEEGNAYGYTF,TGTGCCAGCGAGGAGGGAAATGCCTATGGCTACACCTTC
TRBJ1-4,.,.,TRBV7-9,CASSASRRTNEKLFF,TGTGCCAGCAGCGCCTCACGGAGAACTAATGAAAAACTGTTTTTT
TRBJ1-4,TRBD1,.,TRBV9,CASSVGDRVNEKLFF,TGTGCCAGCAGCGTAGGGGACAGGGTTAATGAAAAACTGTTTTTT
TRBJ2-5,TRBD1,.,TRBV11-2,CASSTGQGAWETQYF,TGTGCCAGCAGCACCGGACAGGGGGCATGGGAGACCCAGTACTTC
TRBJ2-3,.,.,TRBV6-1,CASSELADTQYF,TGTGCCAGCAGTGAACTAGCGGATACGCAGTATTTT
TRBJ1-1,.,.,TRBV30,CAWSEGGLGNTEAFF,TGTGCCTGGAGTGAGGGGGGCCTGGGGAACACTGAAGCTTTCTTT
TRBJ1-3,.,once,TRBV5-5,CASSLGLLGGRSGNTIYF,TGTGCCAGCAGCTTGGGTCTTTTGGGCGGGCGCTCTGGAAACACCATATATTTT
TRBJ1-1,.,.,TRBV5-5,CASSLQYMNTEAFF,TGTGCCAGCAGCTTGCAGTACATGAACACTGAAGCTTTCTTT
TRBJ2-3,.,once,TRBV5-4,CASSSASGTLGTQYF,TGTGCCAGCAGCTCGGCTTCGGGGACATTGGGTACGCAGTATTTT
TRBJ1-1,.,.,TRBV6-5,CASSYTLRRGTEAFF,TGTGCCAGCAGTTACACCCTCCGGCGAGGCACTGAAGCTTTCTTT
TRBJ1-5,.,.,TRBV3-1/TRBV3-2,CASSQGTGSNQPQHF,TGTGCCAGCAGCCAAGGAACGGGGAGCAATCAGCCCCAGCATTTT
TRBJ2-2,TRBD1,.,TRBV5-1,CASRPGQGFSGELFF,TGCGCCAGCAGGCCGGGACAGGGGTTTTCCGGGGAGCTGTTTTTT
TRBJ2-1,TRBD1,.,TRBV7-9,CASSFRTGDYNEQFF,TGTGCCAGCAGCTTCAGGACAGGGGATTACAATGAGCAGTTCTTC
TRBJ2-2,TRBD1,.,TRBV7-3,CASSLSGGVNTGELFF,TGTGCCAGCAGCTTGTCAGGGGGCGTAAACACCGGGGAGCTGTTTTTT
TRBJ2-3,.,.,TRBV7-9,CASSLAQGTDTQYF,TGTGCCAGCAGCTTAGCGCAGGGCACAGATACGCAGTATTTT
TRBJ2-3,.,.,TRBV6-5,CASRHGGIYPDTQYF,TGTGCCAGCAGACATGGCGGGATCTACCCAGATACGCAGTATTTT